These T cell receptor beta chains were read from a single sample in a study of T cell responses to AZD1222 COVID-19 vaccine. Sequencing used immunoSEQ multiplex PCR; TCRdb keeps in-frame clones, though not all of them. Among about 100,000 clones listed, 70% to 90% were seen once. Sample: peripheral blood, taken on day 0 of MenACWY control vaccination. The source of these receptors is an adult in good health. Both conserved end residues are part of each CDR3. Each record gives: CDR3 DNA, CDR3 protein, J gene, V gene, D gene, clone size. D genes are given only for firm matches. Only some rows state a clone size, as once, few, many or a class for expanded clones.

DNA: TGTGCCAGCAGCAGACTCGGTACCGGGGAGCTGTTTTTT; CDR3: CASSRLGTGELFF; J: TRBJ2-2; V: TRBV7-3; D: .; size: .
DNA: TGTGCCAGCAGTAATGGGGTGGTCGGCTACGAGCAGTACTTC; CDR3: CASSNGVVGYEQYF; J: TRBJ2-7; V: TRBV2; D: .; size: once
DNA: TGTGCCAGCAGTGAAAGGTGGGGGATTGGGAATTCACCCCTCCACTTT; CDR3: CASSERWGIGNSPLHF; J: TRBJ1-6; V: TRBV25-1; D: .; size: .
DNA: TGTGCCAGCAGCATTATCCTGGAGGACCCCCTAAGGGACGAGCAGTACTTC; CDR3: CASSIILEDPLRDEQYF; J: TRBJ2-7; V: TRBV7-8; D: .; size: .
DNA: TGTGCCAGCAGCTTATGGGTAGTCTCAGCCGGAACTGAAGCTTTCTTT; CDR3: CASSLWVVSAGTEAFF; J: TRBJ1-1; V: TRBV7-2; D: .; size: few
DNA: TGTGCCAGCAGCCCCCGCCCGGACCAGCCCCAGCATTTT; CDR3: CASSPRPDQPQHF; J: TRBJ1-5; V: TRBV5-5; D: .; size: .
DNA: TGTGCCAGCAGCTTAGCAGGGCAACTTTCCTACGAGCAGTACTTC; CDR3: CASSLAGQLSYEQYF; J: TRBJ2-7; V: TRBV7-2; D: .; size: once
DNA: TGTGCCAGCAGTACCCCGGGAGGCTGGGGTGAAGCTTTCTTT; CDR3: CASSTPGGWGEAFF; J: TRBJ1-1; V: TRBV27; D: .; size: .
DNA: TGTGCCAGCTCACCAGGCGAGGATGAAAAACTGTTTTTT; CDR3: CASSPGEDEKLFF; J: TRBJ1-4; V: TRBV18; D: .; size: .
DNA: TGTGCCTGGAGTTGGGGGCAGCAGACCTACGAGCAGTACTTC; CDR3: CAWSWGQQTYEQYF; J: TRBJ2-7; V: TRBV30; D: .; size: few
DNA: TGTGCCCGCGGCGCGACCGGGTATAACACCGGGGAGCTGTTTTTT; CDR3: CARGATGYNTGELFF; J: TRBJ2-2; V: TRBV28; D: .; size: .
DNA: TGTGCCAGCAGCAAAACAGGGAACACTGAAGCTTTCTTT; CDR3: CASSKTGNTEAFF; J: TRBJ1-1; V: TRBV7-8; D: .; size: few
DNA: TGTGCCAGCAGACTATTGGTGAACACCGGGGAGCTGTTTTTT; CDR3: CASRLLVNTGELFF; J: TRBJ2-2; V: TRBV7-3; D: .; size: .
DNA: TGTGCCAGCAGGCCGGGACAGGGATTGGGGGGCTACACCTTC; CDR3: CASRPGQGLGGYTF; J: TRBJ1-2; V: TRBV5-4; D: TRBD1; size: .
DNA: TGCGCCAGCAGCTTGGTGGGGGCTTGGGGAAACACCATATATTTT; CDR3: CASSLVGAWGNTIYF; J: TRBJ1-3; V: TRBV5-1; D: .; size: .
DNA: TGCGCCAGCAGCCAACCAGCCCGGGACAGGGAACACAATGAGCAGTTCTTC; CDR3: CASSQPARDREHNEQFF; J: TRBJ2-1; V: TRBV4-1; D: TRBD1; size: .
DNA: TGTGCCAGCAGACCTAGCGGTTCGGGTCAGCCCCAGCATTTT; CDR3: CASRPSGSGQPQHF; J: TRBJ1-5; V: TRBV28; D: .; size: .
DNA: TGTGCCAGCAGCTTAACGTCCGGGAACGACAACGAGCAGTACTTC; CDR3: CASSLTSGNDNEQYF; J: TRBJ2-7; V: TRBV7-2; D: .; size: .
DNA: TGTGCCAGCAGCCCCCCCGGTCGGGCGGGAGTCGATACGCAGTATTTT; CDR3: CASSPPGRAGVDTQYF; J: TRBJ2-3; V: TRBV7-2; D: TRBD2; size: .
DNA: TGCAGCGTTGCCGGATCAGGGAACGAGCAGTACTTC; CDR3: CSVAGSGNEQYF; J: TRBJ2-7; V: TRBV29-1; D: .; size: .
DNA: TGTGCCAGTAGTTCTCGATGGGACAGCTTCAATCAGCCCCAGCATTTT; CDR3: CASSSRWDSFNQPQHF; J: TRBJ1-5; V: TRBV19; D: TRBD1; size: .
DNA: TGTGCCAGCAGTGAAGGAGCGGGGGCCAAGCCGGATACGCAGTATTTT; CDR3: CASSEGAGAKPDTQYF; J: TRBJ2-3; V: TRBV6-1; D: TRBD2; size: .
DNA: TGTGCCAGCAGCTTGGCCGGGACTAGCCTGCCCGGGGAGCTGTTTTTT; CDR3: CASSLAGTSLPGELFF; J: TRBJ2-2; V: TRBV7-6; D: TRBD2; size: .
DNA: TGTGCCAGCAGTTACTCCGGACAGGGGCGGGGTGAAGCTTTCTTT; CDR3: CASSYSGQGRGEAFF; J: TRBJ1-1; V: TRBV6-2/TRBV6-3; D: TRBD1; size: .
DNA: TGTGCCAGCAGCTATCAGCGGGGGGACACCGGGGAGCTGTTTTTT; CDR3: CASSYQRGDTGELFF; J: TRBJ2-2; V: TRBV6-6; D: TRBD2; size: .
DNA: TGTGCCAGCCGGGGGGGGCAGTCCTCCTACAATGAGCAGTTCTTC; CDR3: CASRGGQSSYNEQFF; J: TRBJ2-1; V: TRBV7-9; D: TRBD2; size: .
DNA: TGTGCCAGCAGATACACCGGGACTAGCGGATACAATGAGCAGTTCTTC; CDR3: CASRYTGTSGYNEQFF; J: TRBJ2-1; V: TRBV2; D: TRBD2; size: few
DNA: TGCAGCGTTGAAGATCGGGGAAGAAGATCTAACTATGGCTACACCTTC; CDR3: CSVEDRGRRSNYGYTF; J: TRBJ1-2; V: TRBV29-1; D: .; size: .
DNA: TGTGCCAGCAGTGGGCAGGGCAACTATGGCTACACCTTC; CDR3: CASSGQGNYGYTF; J: TRBJ1-2; V: TRBV2; D: .; size: .
DNA: TGCGCCAGCAGCTATCAACAGGGAGACAATATGGATGAGCAGTTCTTC; CDR3: CASSYQQGDNMDEQFF; J: TRBJ2-1; V: TRBV4-1; D: .; size: few
DNA: TGTGCCAGCAGCTTCAACCCGGGGAGCACAGATACGCAGTATTTT; CDR3: CASSFNPGSTDTQYF; J: TRBJ2-3; V: TRBV7-2; D: .; size: .
DNA: TGTGCCAGCTCACCCACAGGGTCGAATGAGCAGTTCTTC; CDR3: CASSPTGSNEQFF; J: TRBJ2-1; V: TRBV18; D: .; size: .
DNA: TGTGCCAGCAGCCCCGGGGGCGACTATGGCTACACCTTC; CDR3: CASSPGGDYGYTF; J: TRBJ1-2; V: TRBV7-9; D: .; size: .
DNA: TGTGCCAGCAGCAGAAACCAAGAGACCCAGTACTTC; CDR3: CASSRNQETQYF; J: TRBJ2-5; V: TRBV2; D: .; size: .
DNA: TGTGCCAGCAGTTCACAGGGGGGAGTGGAAAAACTGTTTTTT; CDR3: CASSSQGGVEKLFF; J: TRBJ1-4; V: TRBV28; D: TRBD1; size: .
DNA: TGTGCCAGCAGCTTAGAGGTGAATACGCAGTATTTT; CDR3: CASSLEVNTQYF; J: TRBJ2-3; V: TRBV7-9; D: .; size: .
DNA: TGTGCCAGCAGCTTAGGAAGGGAGACCCAGTACTTC; CDR3: CASSLGRETQYF; J: TRBJ2-5; V: TRBV7-2; D: .; size: .
DNA: TGTGCCAGTAGTATAGGGTTTAGCGGGATCACAGATACGCAGTATTTT; CDR3: CASSIGFSGITDTQYF; J: TRBJ2-3; V: TRBV19; D: TRBD2; size: .
DNA: TGTGCCAGCAGTCCGGGACTAGCGGGGCAAGAGACCCAGTACTTC; CDR3: CASSPGLAGQETQYF; J: TRBJ2-5; V: TRBV5-4; D: TRBD2; size: few
DNA: TGCGCCAGCAGCCAAGAGATGGGGACAGGGAGAACCGGGGAGCTGTTTTTT; CDR3: CASSQEMGTGRTGELFF; J: TRBJ2-2; V: TRBV4-1; D: TRBD1; size: .
DNA: TGCGCCAGCCATAAAGGGGACTCAGGTGAAAAACTGTTTTTT; CDR3: CASHKGDSGEKLFF; J: TRBJ1-4; V: TRBV5-1; D: .; size: few
DNA: TGTGCCAGCAGTATAATGCGGAGCTCCTACAATGAGCAGTTCTTC; CDR3: CASSIMRSSYNEQFF; J: TRBJ2-1; V: TRBV6-2/TRBV6-3; D: .; size: .
DNA: TGTGCCAGCAGCTTATTCGGCAACTATGGCTACACCTTC; CDR3: CASSLFGNYGYTF; J: TRBJ1-2; V: TRBV7-9; D: .; size: once
DNA: TGCGCCAGCAGCCTCCCGGACAGGGTATATGGCTACACCTTC; CDR3: CASSLPDRVYGYTF; J: TRBJ1-2; V: TRBV5-1; D: TRBD1; size: .
DNA: TGTGCCAGCAGCTCTGATTCTCAGCATTTT; CDR3: CASSSDSQHF; J: TRBJ1-5; V: TRBV28; D: .; size: .
DNA: TGTGCCAGCACCCTGGGAGGAGGAGGGAACACTGAAGCTTTCTTT; CDR3: CASTLGGGGNTEAFF; J: TRBJ1-1; V: TRBV28; D: .; size: .
DNA: TGCAGCGTTGAGCCGGGGCTGCCACCCTACGAGCAGTACTTC; CDR3: CSVEPGLPPYEQYF; J: TRBJ2-7; V: TRBV29-1; D: .; size: .
DNA: TGTGCCTGGAATCGGGGCTCGAACACTGAAGCTTTCTTT; CDR3: CAWNRGSNTEAFF; J: TRBJ1-1; V: TRBV30; D: .; size: few
DNA: TGTGCCAGCAGTTACGGCGCTCTAGCGGGACGAACCTACAATGAGCAGTTCTTC; CDR3: CASSYGALAGRTYNEQFF; J: TRBJ2-1; V: TRBV6-2/TRBV6-3; D: TRBD2; size: few
DNA: TGTGCCAGTAGTATGGACAGTGAGTACGAGCAGTACTTC; CDR3: CASSMDSEYEQYF; J: TRBJ2-7; V: TRBV19; D: .; size: .
DNA: TGCAGTGCTAGTTCAGGGTATAGCAATCAGCCCCAGCATTTT; CDR3: CSASSGYSNQPQHF; J: TRBJ1-5; V: TRBV20-1; D: .; size: few
DNA: TGTGCCAGCAGCCAAACGGCGGCGACCTACGAGCAGTACTTC; CDR3: CASSQTAATYEQYF; J: TRBJ2-7; V: TRBV3-1/TRBV3-2; D: .; size: .
DNA: TGTGCCAGCAGCGTACTAGCGGATCCAACTAGCACAGATACGCAGTATTTT; CDR3: CASSVLADPTSTDTQYF; J: TRBJ2-3; V: TRBV9; D: TRBD2; size: .
DNA: TGTGCCAGTAGTATTCGCGGGAGTAGGGATGAGCAGTTCTTC; CDR3: CASSIRGSRDEQFF; J: TRBJ2-1; V: TRBV19; D: TRBD2; size: .
DNA: TGTGCCAGCAGCAGGGTATTGACAGGGAAGCGCGAAAAACTGTTTTTT; CDR3: CASSRVLTGKREKLFF; J: TRBJ1-4; V: TRBV4-2; D: TRBD1; size: .
DNA: TGTGCCATCAGCCCCGCAGGGCTTACGCAGTATTTT; CDR3: CAISPAGLTQYF; J: TRBJ2-3; V: TRBV10-3; D: .; size: .
DNA: TGTGCCAGCAGTTCAACCGGGACCGTCCACAATCAGCCCCAGCATTTT; CDR3: CASSSTGTVHNQPQHF; J: TRBJ1-5; V: TRBV28; D: .; size: .